This T cell receptor beta chain was recorded in a study of T cell repertoires in cytomegalovirus infection. Study background: The public TCR beta signatures pointed to both CMV infection and matching HLA type.

General observations from the study: HLA-C-restricted CMV-specific TCR beta clonotypes were dominant in the ex vivo response. Pooled public TCR beta family frequency picked out CMV carriers with the relevant HLA.

TCRdb re-analysed the reads in MiXCR, keeping a single row per CDR3 protein. The table has around 280,000 distinct CDR3 sequences, roughly a tenth seen once. This clonotype occurred a few times. The antigen remains unidentified. Germline lookup yields CDR1 SQVTM and CDR2 ANQGSEA. This CDR3 region has 12 residues. V was shortened by 7 bases and J by 4 bases, with 13 bases between the two germline ends. This TCR was sampled from a human donor in good health (CMV status not recorded). Some clones in this sample may be carry-over from other donors' samples. Sequencing used PBMCs. The V call is TRBV29-1, the J call TRBJ1-2; D call uncertain. DNA for the CDR3: TGCAGCGCCCCGGGCCTACCCTATGGCTACACCTTC. Its protein is CSAPGLPYGYTF.